This TCR beta chain was identified during a study of regulatory T cells in long-lasting Graves disease. Study-level results: Segments TRBV28, TRBJ1-2 and TRBJ2-5 showed preferential usage in persistent disease. Persistent Graves' cases showed lower TCR diversity than newly diagnosed cases.

This clonotype was seen more than once but under ten times. The antigen remains unidentified. The CDR3 contains 13 residues. Trimming removed 2 bases at V and 4 bases at J, with 8 bases between. Germline V CDR1 and CDR2: MGHDK, SYGVNS. Libraries of TCR beta came from iRepertoire HTBI primers plus Arm-PCR of CDR3 regions. TCRdb recomputed calls from the multiplex PCR reads with MiXCR, one row per CDR3 protein. The table includes 580,000 or so distinct CDR3 sequences, 16% detected once. The time point: newly diagnosed GD, antithyroid drugs for less than 3 months. PBMC-derived RNA was used for the TCR library. Patients with Graves' disease were diagnosed by American Thyroid Association guidelines. Peripheral blood, about 9 milliliters of it, was drawn into EDTA tubes. The same data also contributed to another study, on T cells in Graves' hyperthyroidism and ophthalmopathy.

The input for sequencing was peripheral blood mononuclear cells (PBMCs), taken at new diagnosis, from a patient treated with antithyroid drugs. The clonotype comes from a man in his late teens or twenties with Graves disease. The gene calls are TRBV25-1 and TRBJ1-2, with D tentatively TRBD1 (6 bases). The CDR3 region has the DNA TGTGCCAGCAGTGAACCAGGGGTCTATGGCTACACCTTC. It yields the protein CASSEPGVYGYTF.